The rows below give T cell receptor beta chains drawn from one sample of a study of shared clonotypes between healthy human individuals. The table came from immunoSEQ multiplex PCR; TCRdb's copy has only in-frame clones and leaves some out. The data show about 79,000 clones, under 65% seen once. Sample: memory CD8+ T cells sorted from blood. These receptors were collected from a man aged 30 to 39 in good health. Each CDR3 is given with its conserved first and last residue. The D gene is left open where the match is weak. Part of the rows lack a size; the others show once, few, many or a class for expanded clones.

V gene	D gene	J gene	clone size	CDR3 protein	CDR3 DNA
TRBV11-2	NA	TRBJ2-2	NA	CASRSGENTGELFF	TGTGCCAGCCGATCAGGGGAGAACACCGGGGAGCTGTTTTTT
TRBV29-1	NA	TRBJ2-5	NA	CSVEGSDQVETQYF	TGCAGCGTTGAAGGATCCGACCAGGTGGAGACCCAGTACTTC
TRBV15	TRBD1	TRBJ2-5	NA	CATSSRPGQGEQETQYF	TGTGCCACCAGCAGTCGCCCGGGACAGGGAGAACAAGAGACCCAGTACTTC
TRBV19	NA	TRBJ2-2	NA	CASSIGGTGELFF	TGTGCCAGTAGTATAGGAGGGACCGGGGAGCTGTTTTTT
TRBV27	TRBD1	TRBJ1-1	few	CASSLTRQGIEAFF	TGTGCCAGCAGTTTAACAAGACAGGGGATTGAAGCTTTCTTT
TRBV28	TRBD2	TRBJ2-7	NA	CASSRTSGRASYEQYF	TGTGCCAGCAGCCGGACTAGCGGGAGGGCCAGCTACGAGCAGTACTTC
TRBV4-3	TRBD1	TRBJ2-7	NA	CASSQGGQGDYEQYF	TGCGCCAGCAGCCAAGGGGGACAGGGTGACTACGAGCAGTACTTC
TRBV10-2	NA	TRBJ2-1	NA	CASSDISPYEQFF	TGCGCCAGCAGTGACATCTCGCCATATGAGCAGTTCTTC
TRBV29-1	NA	TRBJ2-7	NA	CSVLGQSVYEQYF	TGCAGCGTTCTAGGGCAGTCCGTCTACGAGCAGTACTTC
TRBV4-3	TRBD2	TRBJ2-1	NA	CASSQASTRTSGTRAEQFF	TGCGCCAGCAGCCAAGCCTCCACACGGACTAGCGGAACGCGGGCTGAGCAGTTCTTC
TRBV20-1	NA	TRBJ2-3	NA	CSAGLGDTQYF	TGCAGTGCTGGCCTAGGGGATACGCAGTATTTT
TRBV13	TRBD2	TRBJ2-7	NA	CASSLSGRSSYEQYF	TGTGCCAGCAGCCTTAGCGGGAGGAGCTCCTACGAGCAGTACTTC
TRBV6-1	NA	TRBJ1-5	NA	CASSGGSRFNQPQHF	TGTGCCAGCAGTGGGGGCAGCCGCTTCAATCAGCCCCAGCATTTT
TRBV6-5	TRBD2	TRBJ2-3	many	CASSTIAGGPDTQYF	TGTGCCAGCAGTACCATAGCGGGAGGGCCAGATACGCAGTATTTT
TRBV28	TRBD2	TRBJ2-6	NA	CASSSGGTQSRANVLTF	TGTGCCAGCAGTTCGGGGGGGACACAAAGTCGGGCCAACGTCCTGACTTTC
TRBV6-1	NA	TRBJ2-7	few	CASKGPSYEQYF	TGTGCCAGCAAGGGGCCTTCCTACGAGCAGTACTTC
TRBV9	NA	TRBJ2-1	many	CASSQPEGVVHNEQFF	TGTGCCAGCAGCCAACCCGAGGGCGTAGTGCACAATGAGCAGTTCTTC
TRBV11-2	NA	TRBJ2-7	NA	CASSYGRRSSYEQYF	TGTGCCAGCAGCTATGGGCGCCGTAGCTCCTACGAGCAGTACTTC
TRBV11-2	TRBD2	TRBJ2-3	NA	CASTLRTSGFDTQYF	TGTGCCAGCACCCTGAGGACTAGCGGGTTCGATACGCAGTATTTT
TRBV27	NA	TRBJ1-2	NA	CASSLGRAYGYTF	TGTGCCAGCAGTTTGGGTAGGGCCTATGGCTACACCTTC
TRBV5-4	TRBD1	TRBJ1-1	many	CASSFGSIQGSTEAFF	TGTGCCAGCAGCTTCGGGTCTATACAGGGGAGTACTGAAGCTTTCTTT
TRBV5-6	TRBD2	TRBJ2-5	NA	CASSDGLAGETQYF	TGTGCCAGCAGCGATGGACTAGCGGGAGAGACCCAGTACTTC